This T cell receptor (beta chain) was retrieved from a study of T cells after yellow fever vaccination. There are many counts of this clonotype. Trimming took off 6 bases at V and 6 bases at J, with 21 bases between the two ends. CDR1 is SGDLS and CDR2 is YYNGEE in the germline V gene. The CDR3 runs 15 residues. TCRdb passed the 5' RACE reads through MiXCR, listing each CDR3 protein once. The sample consists of approximately 250,000 distinct CDR3 sequences, roughly 4.8% of them appearing once. This sample comprised CD4+ T cells sorted from PBMCs, obtained on the day of the yellow fever booster vaccination. The chain couples TRBV9 to TRBJ1-2; D perhaps matches TRBD1 (5 bases). This receptor was taken from a man between 18 and 29 years old who received the YFV17D yellow fever vaccine. The CDR3 region is CASTTLREGDHGYTF. DNA of the CDR3: TGTGCCAGCACCACTCTTAGGGAAGGGGATCATGGCTACACCTTC.